This passage covers 18 T cell receptor beta chains from one sample sequenced in a study of CD8 T cells in ankylosing spondylitis. TCRdb ran MiXCR on the 5' RACE reads and lists one entry per CDR3 protein. In the table there are about 360,000 distinct CDR3 sequences, roughly 15% of which are singletons. What was sequenced was blood, either unsorted or a sorted T cell fraction (not recorded which). The receptors stem from a male donor with ankylosing spondylitis or in good health (not recorded which).

This chain joins TRBV6-5 and TRBJ2-2, with D possibly being TRBD1 (6 bases). Deletions cut 2 bases from V and 5 bases from J, with 6 bases between. Per germline, CDR1 MNHEY and CDR2 SVGAGI. The CDR3 consists of 13 residues. The chain's CDR3 is CASSYGQTGELFF. The CDR3 nucleotides read TGTGCCAGCAGTTACGGACAGACCGGGGAGCTGTTTTTT.

This clonotype has only a few counts. The V gene is TRBV5-6, the J gene TRBJ2-3; D unresolved. The CDR3 is made up of 15 amino acids. The V end was cut by 2 bases, the J end by 2 bases, with 12 bases between. The germline V gene encodes CDR1 SGHDT and CDR2 YYEEEE. This CDR3 reads CASSFGSMTTDTQYF. The CDR3, as DNA: TGTGCCAGCAGCTTTGGGTCCATGACCACAGATACGCAGTATTTT.

This clonotype occurred a few times. This chain uses TRBV29-1 with TRBJ2-1; 10 bases line up with TRBD2. V shed 1 base and J 6 bases; nucleotides not matched to a gene: 6. The CDR3 is 15 amino acids. Germline V lookup: CDR1 SQVTM, CDR2 ANQGSEA. The CDR3 spells CSVEASGRGINEQFF. The CDR3, as DNA: TGCAGCGTTGAAGCGAGCGGGAGGGGAATCAATGAGCAGTTCTTC.

The V call is TRBV5-1, the J call TRBJ2-7, with 8 bases identical to TRBD2. The CDR3 is 16 amino acids. Germline V gives CDR1 SGHRS, CDR2 YFSETQ. The V segment lost 2 bases and the J segment 3 bases; nucleotides outside the gene matches: 10. The CDR3 sequence is CASSFLPLAVLYEQYF. The CDR3 nucleotides are TGCGCCAGCAGCTTTCTTCCACTAGCGGTTCTCTACGAGCAGTACTTC.

The V gene is TRBV27, the J gene TRBJ2-1; TRBD2 aligns across 9 bases. Germline CDR1 MNHEY, CDR2 SMNVEV (reference sequence). The junction had 5 bases not matched to a gene; V was cut back by 5 bases and J by 3 bases. There are 15 residues in the CDR3. The CDR3 nucleotides are TGTGCCAGCAGTCTAGGACTAGCGCACTACAATGAGCAGTTCTTC. Translation: CASSLGLAHYNEQFF.

This chain joins TRBV6-6 and TRBJ2-3; unclear D gene. This CDR3 is built from 12 residues. The germline gives CDR1 MNHNY, CDR2 SVGAGI (reference sequence). V was pared by 2 bases and J by 2 bases, with 2 bases between. Here the CDR3 reads CASSYATDTQYF. The DNA for the CDR3 is TGTGCCAGCAGTTACGCCACAGATACGCAGTATTTT.

This clonotype was recorded a few times. The gene calls are TRBV5-8 and TRBJ2-7, with D perhaps being TRBD1 or TRBD2 (5 bases each). With 4 bases removed from V and 2 bases from J, the gap between germline ends came to 19 bases. Germline V gives CDR1 SGHTS, CDR2 YDEGEE. The CDR3 has 16 residues. DNA of the CDR3: TGTGCCAGCAGCCCTTTCGAGGGGCGTTTCCCCTACGAGCAGTACTTC. This translates into CASSPFEGRFPYEQYF.

The J gene is TRBJ1-1, the V gene TRBV20-1; D is undetermined. Germline V gene data show CDR1 as DFQATT and CDR2 as SNEGSKA (reference sequence). V dropped 6 bases and J dropped 6 bases, with 14 bases sitting between them. The CDR3 covers 12 residues. DNA for the CDR3: TGCAGTGCCGGATTATTGAAGTCTGAAGCTTTCTTT. This translates into CSAGLLKSEAFF.

This clonotype was counted a few times. The J gene is TRBJ2-7, the V gene TRBV7-9, with TRBD2 matching 8 bases. CDR1 is SEHNR and CDR2 is FQNEAQ in the germline V gene (reference sequence). The CDR3 covers 16 residues. Germline trimming cut 4 bases from V and 2 bases from J; bases unmatched to any gene: 10. The CDR3 loop is CASSSSGTRWAYEQYF. In nucleotides, the CDR3 is TGTGCCAGCAGCTCCTCCGGGACTAGATGGGCCTACGAGCAGTACTTC.

The chain uses TRBV20-1 and TRBJ2-2; TRBD1 matches 8 bases. V was pared by 3 bases and J by 5 bases, with 2 bases of the junction left unmatched. This CDR3 is 13 amino acids long. Per germline, CDR1 DFQATT and CDR2 SNEGSKA (reference sequence). CDR3 nucleotides: TGCAGTGCTAGGCAGGGGGCTACCGGGGAGCTGTTTTTT. Translating it yields CSARQGATGELFF.

This clonotype appeared a single time. This sequence joins TRBV6-1 and TRBJ2-1; TRBD1 might be the D (5 bases). Germline CDR1 MNHNS, CDR2 SASEGT. The CDR3 covers 15 residues. V was pared by 6 bases and J by 0 bases, with 12 bases between. CDR3 sequence reads: CASRLATGSYNEQFF. The CDR3 DNA is TGTGCCAGCAGGCTGGCCACAGGCTCCTACAATGAGCAGTTCTTC.

This clonotype has only a few counts. The chain is built from TRBV9 and TRBJ2-1, with 8 positions matching TRBD1. The CDR3 is 15 residues long. The J segment lost 4 bases and the V segment lost 5 bases, leaving 8 bases of the junction unmatched. CDR1 and CDR2 from the germline V gene are SGDLS and YYNGEE. CDR3 region: CASRYGTGDYNEQFF. The CDR3 DNA sequence: TGTGCCAGCAGATACGGGACAGGCGATTACAATGAGCAGTTCTTC.

The V gene is TRBV12-3 or TRBV12-4, the J gene TRBJ2-7, with 7 bases matching TRBD1. With V trimmed by 6 bases and J by 0 bases, 5 bases remained unmatched. The CDR3 sequence is 14 residues long. Here the CDR3 DNA reads TGTGCCAGCAGCAGACGGGACAGCTCCTACGAGCAGTACTTC. It codes for CASSRRDSSYEQYF.

The rearrangement uses TRBV7-8 and TRBJ2-3; possibly TRBD1 for D (6 bases). The CDR3 consists of 17 residues. The V end lost 6 bases, the J end lost 2 bases, and 21 bases lay between the germline ends. Germline CDR1 reads SGHVS; CDR2 reads FQNEAQ. DNA for the CDR3: TGTGCCAGCAGTTCCAAGGGGGACCCGCGACTCACAGATACGCAGTATTTT. This sequence encodes CASSSKGDPRLTDTQYF.

This clonotype was counted only a few times. The V call is TRBV4-1, the J call TRBJ2-1, with 9 bases identical to TRBD1. The CDR3 has 16 residues. The germline V gene encodes CDR1 MGHRA and CDR2 YSYEKL. Unmatched junction bases numbered 9, after V lost 1 base and J lost 8 bases. CDR3 sequence (DNA): TGCGCCAGCAGCCAAGCCGGGACAGGGACCAGGGATGAGCAGTTCTTC. Its translation is CASSQAGTGTRDEQFF.

The rearrangement joins TRBV9 to TRBJ2-3; 10 nucleotides line up with TRBD2. Germline V CDR1 and CDR2: SGDLS, YYNGEE. This CDR3 spans 16 amino acids. After removal of 3 bases from V and 2 bases from J, the junction contained 6 bases not matched to a gene. CDR3 region: CASSGLAGGSTDTQYF. Here the CDR3 DNA reads TGTGCCAGCAGCGGATTAGCGGGAGGCTCCACAGATACGCAGTATTTT.

This clonotype has ten or more counts. The V and J genes are TRBV20-1 and TRBJ1-2, with D perhaps matching TRBD1 (5 bases). CDR1 is DFQATT, CDR2 SNEGSKA, per germline (reference sequence). This CDR3 is built from 13 residues. Trimming took off 0 bases at V and 8 bases at J, with 13 bases between the two ends. As DNA, the CDR3 is TGCAGTGCTAGAGACAGCCGTTGGGGCGGCTACACCTTC. Translating it yields CSARDSRWGGYTF.

This clonotype has more than one count but fewer than ten. This chain links TRBV10-3 with TRBJ2-7; D not certain. Germline-derived CDR1 and CDR2 are ENHRY and SYGVKD. The CDR3 has 11 residues. V dropped 4 bases and J dropped 5 bases, with 6 bases sitting between them. The CDR3 sequence: CAISVSNEQYF. CDR3 nucleotides: TGTGCCATCAGTGTGAGCAACGAGCAGTACTTC.